These 12 T cell receptor beta chains share one sample of origin, sequenced in a study of T cell changes during pregnancy in multiple sclerosis. TCRdb's table, derived via immunoSEQ multiplex PCR, lists solely in-frame clones and lacks some. The sample consists of some 64,000 clones, about 90% of them appearing once. The source was peripheral blood, collected after pregnancy. The source of these receptors is a female donor with multiple sclerosis, enrolled in a pregnancy study.

This chain connects TRBV9 to TRBJ2-2; possibly TRBD1 for D (5 bases). This CDR3 is built from 13 residues. Germline CDR1 is SGDLS and CDR2 is YYNGEE. The ends were cut back, 4 bases at V and 5 bases at J, with 9 bases in the middle. CDR3 residues: CASSPQGTGELFF. The CDR3 DNA is TGTGCCAGCAGCCCCCAGGGTACCGGGGAGCTGTTTTTT.

The genes are TRBV7-2 and TRBJ1-5; D gene unclear. The ends were cut back, 3 bases at V and 6 bases at J, with 6 bases in the middle. The CDR3 spans 12 residues. Germline CDR1 and CDR2: SGHTA and FQGNSA. Written as DNA, the CDR3 is TGTGCCAGCAGCTTCGCGGGTCAGCCCCAGCATTTT. Translating gives CASSFAGQPQHF.

V is TRBV10-2 and J is TRBJ2-3; TRBD2 matches at 12 bases. Trimming at V came to 4 bases and at J to 3 bases, leaving 8 bases not matched to a gene. CDR1 is WSHSY and CDR2 is SAAADI in the germline V gene. The CDR3 extends over 17 amino acids. CDR3 DNA: TGCGCCAGCAGTGGGAAACGGACTAGCGGGAAAACAGATACGCAGTATTTT. Translating gives CASSGKRTSGKTDTQYF.

This rearrangement joins TRBV18 to TRBJ2-5, with D tentatively TRBD1 (6 bases). Germline V gives CDR1 KGHSH, CDR2 LQKENI. This CDR3 region has 14 residues. Between the trimmed V and J ends, which lost 3 bases and 4 bases, there was a span of 12 bases. In nucleotides, the CDR3 is TGTGCCAGCTCACCGGACGGACAGACAGAGACCCAGTACTTC. The encoded protein is CASSPDGQTETQYF.

This clone was seen more than once but under ten times. The V gene is TRBV28, the J gene TRBJ1-1; no firm D call. V was shortened by 4 bases and J by 0 bases, with 9 bases between the two germline ends. The V gene's germline CDR1 is MDHEN and CDR2 SYDVKM. The CDR3 has 14 residues. CDR3 protein: CASSSQFMNTEAFF. DNA for the CDR3: TGTGCCAGCAGTTCACAGTTCATGAACACTGAAGCTTTCTTT.

The chain uses TRBV10-3 and TRBJ2-4, with a possible D match to TRBD1 (6 bases). V shed 10 bases and J shed 0 bases, with 16 bases lying between them. Looked up from germline, CDR1 is ENHRY and CDR2 is SYGVKD. The CDR3 length is 15 residues. CDR3 nucleotides: TGTGCCAGCAAGGACAGACGGGGAGCCAAAAACATTCAGTACTTC. Translating gives CASKDRRGAKNIQYF.

This clone was observed once. This chain connects TRBV13 to TRBJ2-2; TRBD2 aligns across 9 bases. Germline trimming cut 6 bases from V and 6 bases from J; bases unmatched to any gene: 8. Germline V lookup: CDR1 PRHDT, CDR2 FYEKMQ (reference sequence). This CDR3 spans 15 amino acids. As DNA, the CDR3 is TGTGCCAGCAGGCCGGGACTAGCTTCCCCCGGGGAGCTGTTTTTT. Its protein is CASRPGLASPGELFF.

The rearrangement joins TRBV28 to TRBJ2-1; D might be TRBD2 (6 bases). The CDR3 contains 13 residues. CDR1 and CDR2 from the germline V gene are MDHEN and SYDVKM. With 5 bases removed from V and 10 bases from J, the gap between germline ends came to 15 bases. The CDR3 loop is CASSPLGTPEQFF. CDR3 DNA sequence: TGTGCCAGCAGTCCCCTCGGGACTCCCGAGCAGTTCTTC.

The chain combines TRBV7-9 with TRBJ2-5; 7 bases fit TRBD2. The germline gives CDR1 SEHNR, CDR2 FQNEAQ (reference sequence). The CDR3 is made up of 16 amino acids. The V gene end was trimmed by 1 base and the J gene end by 0 bases; junction bases not matched to a gene: 5. The CDR3 here is CASSLVGGVYQETQYF. The CDR3 nucleotides read TGTGCCAGCAGCTTAGTGGGGGGGGTGTACCAAGAGACCCAGTACTTC.

This clone was observed a handful of times. The genes are TRBV7-9 and TRBJ2-2; 9 nucleotides agree with TRBD1. J gave up 8 bases and V 5 bases, and 12 bases lay outside the gene matches. The length of the CDR3 is 16 residues. CDR1 and CDR2 (germline): SEHNR, FQNEAQ (reference sequence). The CDR3 here is CASSQPTGQGPGELFF. DNA of the CDR3: TGTGCCAGCAGCCAACCCACGGGACAGGGTCCAGGGGAGCTGTTTTTT.

The DNA of the CDR3 is TGTGCCAGCAGCCTGGGGACTAGCGGGAGTGAGGAGACCCAGTACTTC. It yields the protein CASSLGTSGSEETQYF. The rearrangement joins TRBV4-2 to TRBJ2-5; TRBD2 matches at 14 bases. The CDR3 loop spans 16 amino acids. V lost 4 bases and J lost 5; bases outside the gene matches: 6. Germline CDR1 reads LGHNA; CDR2 reads YNFKEQ.

Concerning this clone itself: A read error is likely, as this CDR3 ends without the conserved phenylalanine or tryptophan. The DNA is left out, because the CDR3 cannot be placed on it with certainty; the CDR3 is given as TCRdb lists it. The rearrangement links TRBV19 to TRBJ1-3. Germline V gene lookup returns CDR1 LNHDA and CDR2 SQIVND (reference sequence). The CDR3 is made up of 10 amino acids, end residues included. CDR3 amino acids: CASSRPGTEL.